The rows below give T cell receptor beta chains drawn from one sample of a study of PD-1 blockade in classical Hodgkin lymphoma. The method was immunoSEQ multiplex PCR; TCRdb's version includes in-frame clones alone and lacks a portion of them. The profile shows roughly 24,000 clones, less than 85% of them singletons. This sample comprised peripheral blood mononuclear cells (PBMCs), obtained before the second cycle of nivolumab. These receptor sequences come from a human donor with classical Hodgkin lymphoma. The CDR3 runs from the conserved cysteine through the conserved F or W. A D gene is named only where the DNA matches it firmly. Some rows have no size entry. The others give once, few or many, or a class for an expanded clone.

TRBJ2-7 | few | TRBV7-9 | - | CASSSRSYEQYF | TGTGCCAGCAGTTCCCGCTCCTACGAGCAGTACTTC
TRBJ1-5 | few | TRBV18 | TRBD1 | CASSPQGQGNQPQHF | TGTGCCAGCTCACCCCAAGGACAGGGCAATCAGCCCCAGCATTTT
TRBJ2-3 | - | TRBV27 | TRBD1 | CASSFKGAGTDTQYF | TGTGCCAGCAGTTTCAAGGGGGCTGGCACAGATACGCAGTATTTT
TRBJ2-7 | - | TRBV10-3 | - | CAISESAGQYF | TGTGCCATCAGTGAGTCGGCAGGGCAGTACTTC
TRBJ2-5 | - | TRBV25-1 | TRBD2 | CASSPPGLGEETQYF | TGTGCCAGCAGTCCCCCGGGACTAGGGGAGGAGACCCAGTACTTC
TRBJ1-5 | medium-sized | TRBV6-1 | - | CASSGQRNQPQHF | TGTGCCAGCAGTGGACAGAGGAATCAGCCCCAGCATTTT
TRBJ2-7 | - | TRBV10-1 | TRBD2 | CASSESSGRAYEQYF | TGCGCCAGCAGTGAGTCTAGCGGGAGGGCCTACGAGCAGTACTTC
TRBJ1-2 | - | TRBV29-1 | - | CSGGGGLGYGYTF | TGCAGCGGTGGCGGGGGACTCGGCTATGGCTACACCTTC
TRBJ2-7 | - | TRBV6-1 | - | CASSETSSYEQYF | TGTGCCAGCAGTGAAACGAGCTCCTACGAGCAGTACTTC
TRBJ1-4 | - | TRBV30 | TRBD1 | CAWSGNGQVNEKLFF | TGTGCCTGGAGTGGCAATGGACAGGTGAATGAAAAACTGTTTTTT